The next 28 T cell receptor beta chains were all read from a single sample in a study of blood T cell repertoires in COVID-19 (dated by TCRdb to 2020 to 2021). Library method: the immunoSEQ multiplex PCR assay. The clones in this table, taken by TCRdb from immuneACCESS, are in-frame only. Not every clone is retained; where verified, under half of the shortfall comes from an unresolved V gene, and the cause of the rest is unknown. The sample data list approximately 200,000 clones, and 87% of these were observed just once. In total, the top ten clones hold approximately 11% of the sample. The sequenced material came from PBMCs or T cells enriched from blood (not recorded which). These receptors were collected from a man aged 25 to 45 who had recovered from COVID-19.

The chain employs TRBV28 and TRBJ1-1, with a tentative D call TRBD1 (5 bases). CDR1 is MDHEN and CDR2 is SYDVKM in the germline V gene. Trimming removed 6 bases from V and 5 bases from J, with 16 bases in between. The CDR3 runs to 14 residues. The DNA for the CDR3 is TGTGCCAGCAGCGGGGGTTGGGGGAAGACTGAAGCTTTCTTT. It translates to CASSGGWGKTEAFF.

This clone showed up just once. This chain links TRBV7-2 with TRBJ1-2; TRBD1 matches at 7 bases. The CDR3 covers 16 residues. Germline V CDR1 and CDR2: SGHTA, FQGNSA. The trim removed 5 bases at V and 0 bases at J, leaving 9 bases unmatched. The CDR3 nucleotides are TGTGCCAGCAGCCTGCGGACAGGTCGGACTAACTATGGCTACACCTTC. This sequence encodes CASSLRTGRTNYGYTF.

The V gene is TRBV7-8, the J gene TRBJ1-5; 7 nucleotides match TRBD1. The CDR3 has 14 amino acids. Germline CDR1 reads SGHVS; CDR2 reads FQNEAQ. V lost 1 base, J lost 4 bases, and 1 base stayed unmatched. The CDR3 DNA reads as TGTGCCAGCAGCTTAGAGGGACAGAATCAGCCCCAGCATTTT. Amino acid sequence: CASSLEGQNQPQHF.

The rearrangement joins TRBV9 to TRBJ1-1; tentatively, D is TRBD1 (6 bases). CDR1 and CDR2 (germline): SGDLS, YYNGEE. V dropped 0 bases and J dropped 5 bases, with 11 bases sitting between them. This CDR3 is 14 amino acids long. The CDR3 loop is CASSVGGGRTEAFF. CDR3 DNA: TGTGCCAGCAGCGTAGGCGGGGGGCGGACTGAAGCTTTCTTT.

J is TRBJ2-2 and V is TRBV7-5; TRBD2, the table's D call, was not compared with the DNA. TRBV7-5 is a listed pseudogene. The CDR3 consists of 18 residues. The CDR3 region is CARRRHLAAPPNTGELFF. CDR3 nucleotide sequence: TGTGCCAGAAGGCGTCACCTAGCGGCACCCCCGAACACCGGGGAGCTGTTTTTT.

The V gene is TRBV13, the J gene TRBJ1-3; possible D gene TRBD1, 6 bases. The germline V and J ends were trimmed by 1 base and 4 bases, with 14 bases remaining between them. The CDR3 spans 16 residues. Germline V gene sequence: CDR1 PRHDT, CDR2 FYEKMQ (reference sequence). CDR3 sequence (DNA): TGTGCCAGCAGCTTAGCACTACAGGGCGGCGGAAACACCATATATTTT. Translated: CASSLALQGGGNTIYF.

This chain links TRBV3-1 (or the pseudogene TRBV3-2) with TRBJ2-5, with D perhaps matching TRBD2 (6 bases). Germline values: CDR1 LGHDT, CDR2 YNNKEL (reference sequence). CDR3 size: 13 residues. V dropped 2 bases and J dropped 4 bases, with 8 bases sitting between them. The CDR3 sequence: CASSQRGGETQYF. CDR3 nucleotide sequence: TGTGCCAGCAGCCAAAGGGGAGGAGAGACCCAGTACTTC.

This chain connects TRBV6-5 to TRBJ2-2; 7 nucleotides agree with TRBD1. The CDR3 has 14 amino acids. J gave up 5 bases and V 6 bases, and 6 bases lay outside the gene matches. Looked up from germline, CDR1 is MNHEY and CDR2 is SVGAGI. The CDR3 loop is CASRQQGLTGELFF. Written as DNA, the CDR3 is TGTGCCAGCAGACAACAGGGGTTGACCGGGGAGCTGTTTTTT.

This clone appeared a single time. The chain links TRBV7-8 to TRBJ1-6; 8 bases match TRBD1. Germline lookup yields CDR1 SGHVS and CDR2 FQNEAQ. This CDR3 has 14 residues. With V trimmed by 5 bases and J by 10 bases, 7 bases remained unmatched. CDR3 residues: CASSPDRGSSPLHF. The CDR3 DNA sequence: TGTGCCAGCAGCCCTGACAGGGGTAGCTCACCCCTCCACTTT.

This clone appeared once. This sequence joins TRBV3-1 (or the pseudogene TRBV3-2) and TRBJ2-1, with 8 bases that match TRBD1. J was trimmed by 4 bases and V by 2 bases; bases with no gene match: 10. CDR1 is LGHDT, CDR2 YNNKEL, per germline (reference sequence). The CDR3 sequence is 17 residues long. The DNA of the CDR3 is TGTGCCAGCAGCCAAAATCCCGGACAGGGCTTATACAATGAGCAGTTCTTC. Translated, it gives CASSQNPGQGLYNEQFF.

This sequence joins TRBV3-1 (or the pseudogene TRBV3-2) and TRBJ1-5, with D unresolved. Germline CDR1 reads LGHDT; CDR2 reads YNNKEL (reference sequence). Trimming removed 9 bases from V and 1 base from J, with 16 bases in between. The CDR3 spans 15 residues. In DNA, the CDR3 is TGTGCCAGGGGCCCATGCGGGGAGAGCAATCAGCCCCAGCATTTT. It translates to CARGPCGESNQPQHF.

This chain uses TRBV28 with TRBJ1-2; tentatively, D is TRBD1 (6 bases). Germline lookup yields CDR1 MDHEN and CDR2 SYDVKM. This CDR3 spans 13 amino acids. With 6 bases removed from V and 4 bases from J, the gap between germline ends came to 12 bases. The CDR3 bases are TGTGCCAGCAGACCCCCGACAGGCTATGGCTACACCTTC. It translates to CASRPPTGYGYTF.

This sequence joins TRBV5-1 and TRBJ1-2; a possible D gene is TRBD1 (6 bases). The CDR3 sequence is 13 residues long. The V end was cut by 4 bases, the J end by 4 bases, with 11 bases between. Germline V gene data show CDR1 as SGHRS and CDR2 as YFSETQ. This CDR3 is CASSPTGVYGYTF. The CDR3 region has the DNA TGCGCCAGCAGCCCGACAGGAGTCTATGGCTACACCTTC.

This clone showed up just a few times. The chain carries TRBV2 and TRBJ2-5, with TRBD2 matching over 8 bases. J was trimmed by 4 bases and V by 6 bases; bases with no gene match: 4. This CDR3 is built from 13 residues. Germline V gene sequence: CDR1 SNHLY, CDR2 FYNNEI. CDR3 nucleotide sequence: TGTGCCAGCAGCGGGACTAGAGCAGAGACCCAGTACTTC. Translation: CASSGTRAETQYF.

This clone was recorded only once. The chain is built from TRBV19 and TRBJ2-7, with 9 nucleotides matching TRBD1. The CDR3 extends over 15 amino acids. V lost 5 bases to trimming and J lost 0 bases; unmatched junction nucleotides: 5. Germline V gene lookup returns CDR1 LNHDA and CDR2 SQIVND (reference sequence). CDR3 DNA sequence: TGTGCCAGTAGTTGGGGACAGGGAAGCTCCTACGAGCAGTACTTC. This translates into CASSWGQGSSYEQYF.

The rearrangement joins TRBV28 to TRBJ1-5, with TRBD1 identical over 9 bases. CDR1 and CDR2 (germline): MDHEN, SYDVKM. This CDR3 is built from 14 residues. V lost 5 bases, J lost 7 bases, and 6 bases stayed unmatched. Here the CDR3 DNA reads TGTGCCAGCAGTCCAGGGGACAGGGACCAGCCCCAGCATTTT. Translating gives CASSPGDRDQPQHF.

As DNA, the CDR3 is TGTGCCAGCAGTCGGACAAGGGAAAAACTGTTTTTT. Protein: CASSRTREKLFF. The gene calls are TRBV27 and TRBJ1-4; perhaps TRBD1 as D (5 bases). CDR3 length: 12 amino acids. The germline gives CDR1 MNHEY, CDR2 SMNVEV (reference sequence). With 5 bases removed from V and 8 bases from J, the gap between germline ends came to 9 bases.

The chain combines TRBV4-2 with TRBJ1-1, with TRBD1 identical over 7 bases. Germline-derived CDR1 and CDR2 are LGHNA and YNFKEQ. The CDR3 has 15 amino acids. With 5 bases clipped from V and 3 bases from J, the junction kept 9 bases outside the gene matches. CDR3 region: CASSTGQAPHTEAFF. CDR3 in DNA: TGTGCCAGCAGCACCGGACAGGCTCCCCACACTGAAGCTTTCTTT.

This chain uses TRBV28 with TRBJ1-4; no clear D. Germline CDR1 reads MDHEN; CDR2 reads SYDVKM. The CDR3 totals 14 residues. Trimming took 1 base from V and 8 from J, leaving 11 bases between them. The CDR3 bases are TGTGCCAGCAGTTTATTGAGACAAGACGAAAAACTGTTTTTT. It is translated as CASSLLRQDEKLFF. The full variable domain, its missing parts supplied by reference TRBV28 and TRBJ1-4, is DVKVTQSSRYLVKRTGEKVFLECVQDMDHENMFWYRQDPGLGLRLIYFSYDVKMKEKGDIPEGYSVSREKKERFSLILESASTNQTSMYLCASSLLRQDEKLFFGSGTQLSVL.

CDR3 in amino acids: CASRDNINQPQHF. The CDR3 bases are TGTGCCTCTCGAGACAACATTAATCAGCCCCAGCATTTT. V usage is TRBV10-3 and J usage is TRBJ1-5; no firm D call. CDR1 and CDR2 (germline): ENHRY, SYGVKD. V shed 11 bases and J shed 4 bases, with 15 bases lying between them. This CDR3 is built from 13 residues.

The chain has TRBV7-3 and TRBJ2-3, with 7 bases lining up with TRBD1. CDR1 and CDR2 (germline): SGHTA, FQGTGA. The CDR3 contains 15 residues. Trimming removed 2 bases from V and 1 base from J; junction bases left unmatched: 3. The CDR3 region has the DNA TGTGCCAGCAGCTTAGAGGGGGCCCGCACAGATACGCAGTATTTT. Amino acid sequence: CASSLEGARTDTQYF.

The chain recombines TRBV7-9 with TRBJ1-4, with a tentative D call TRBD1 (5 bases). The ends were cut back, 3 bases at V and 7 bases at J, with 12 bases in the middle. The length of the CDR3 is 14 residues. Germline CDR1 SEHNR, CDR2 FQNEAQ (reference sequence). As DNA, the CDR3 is TGTGCCAGCAGCTTTGGGGCGTCCGGTGAAAAACTGTTTTTT. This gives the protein CASSFGASGEKLFF.

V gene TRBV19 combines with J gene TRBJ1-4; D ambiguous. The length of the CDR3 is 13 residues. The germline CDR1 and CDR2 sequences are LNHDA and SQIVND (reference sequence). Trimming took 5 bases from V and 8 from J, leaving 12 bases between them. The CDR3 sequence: CASSEWATEKLFF. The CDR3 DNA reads TGTGCCAGTAGTGAGTGGGCGACGGAAAAACTGTTTTTT.

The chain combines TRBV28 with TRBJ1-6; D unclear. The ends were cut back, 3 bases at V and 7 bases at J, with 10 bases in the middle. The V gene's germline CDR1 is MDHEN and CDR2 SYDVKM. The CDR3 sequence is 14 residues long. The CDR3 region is CASSFLPRNSPLHF. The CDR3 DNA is TGTGCCAGCAGTTTCCTGCCCAGGAATTCACCCCTCCACTTT.

CDR3 in amino acids: CASRPRTDNSPLHF. In DNA form, the CDR3 reads TGTGCCAGTAGACCCCGGACTGATAATTCACCCCTCCACTTT. The J gene is TRBJ1-6, the V gene TRBV19; no reliable D call. The germline gives CDR1 LNHDA, CDR2 SQIVND (reference sequence). The CDR3 has 14 residues. Between the trimmed V and J ends, which lost 6 bases and 5 bases, there was a span of 11 bases.

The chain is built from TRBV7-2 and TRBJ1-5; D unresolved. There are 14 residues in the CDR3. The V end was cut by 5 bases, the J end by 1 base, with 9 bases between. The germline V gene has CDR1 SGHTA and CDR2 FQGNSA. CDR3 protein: CASSPSSSNQPQHF. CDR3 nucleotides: TGTGCCAGCAGCCCTTCGTCCAGCAATCAGCCCCAGCATTTT.

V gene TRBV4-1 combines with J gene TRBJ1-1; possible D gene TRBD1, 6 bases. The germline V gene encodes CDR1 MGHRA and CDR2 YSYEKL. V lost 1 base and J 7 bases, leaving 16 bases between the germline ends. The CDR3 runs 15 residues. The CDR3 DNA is TGCGCCAGCAGCCAAGGGTCAGGGGTCCCCCTTGAAGCTTTCTTT. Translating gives CASSQGSGVPLEAFF.

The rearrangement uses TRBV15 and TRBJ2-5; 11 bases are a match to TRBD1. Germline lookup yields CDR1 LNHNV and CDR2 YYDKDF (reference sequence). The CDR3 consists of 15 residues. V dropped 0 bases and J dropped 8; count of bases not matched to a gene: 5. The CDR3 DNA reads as TGTGCCACCAGCAGAGACCCGGGACAGGGGGTAACCCAGTACTTC. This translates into CATSRDPGQGVTQYF.